This T cell receptor beta chain was observed in a study of blood T cell repertoires in COVID-19 (dated by TCRdb to 2018 to 2021). Context from the whole study: Samples covering the acute and convalescent phases of COVID-19 were provided by collaborators in the United States, Italy and Spain. The repertoires were released in a freely available public database intended as a resource for research on the immune response to SARS-CoV-2. Deeply sampled blood TCRbeta repertoires from subjects exposed to, actively infected with, or recovered from COVID-19 were included in the dataset. Nearly every sample came with metadata listing a de-identified subject ID, COVID-19 status, age in years and sex. Samples were obtained from the ongoing ImmuneRACE study (first 160 participants) and from 1,254 subjects provided by 6 global collaborators. HLA class I and class II types, where available, came from metadata supplied by the sample provider rather than from assay-based typing. The prospective study material was composed of cDNA or gDNA derived from T cells, B-cell-depleted T cells, or PBMCs.

Each collaborating institution followed its own protocols to collect whole blood in K2EDTA tubes. For TCRbeta analysis, collaborators shipped samples in one of three forms: frozen whole blood, isolated PBMCs, or DNA extracted from either of those sample types. This clone was found a few times. Its antigen is currently not known. Qualities for individual bases were not recorded, and no much larger clone is one base off. Study-wide conclusions, independent of this receptor: The amount of clinical and demographic metadata varied by source and participant and was provided uncurated.

Germline trimming amounts to 5 bases on V and 1 base on J, with 3 as the count of junction bases outside the gene matches. The CDR3 numbers 15 residues from cysteine through phenylalanine. The entry retains the CDR3 DNA only, 45 bases that are in frame from base 1. From the germline V gene, CDR1 is SGHTA and CDR2 is FQGTGA. TCRbeta CDR3 regions were amplified from genomic DNA by means of the immunoSEQ Assay, a bias-controlled multiplex PCR. Per the source publication's procedure: Within the assay, amplification of reference gene primers was used to estimate how many nucleated cells each sample contained. Sequence reads were collapsed and filtered to measure the absolute abundance of every unique TCRbeta CDR3 rearrangement. Productive Simpson clonality was computed per sample as the square root of Simpson's diversity index over productive rearrangements. TCRdb limited this immuneACCESS table to in-frame rearrangements with V and J called. A share of clones is missing; checked studies link under half to unresolved V genes, and the rest is unexplained. That table gives V, J and clone size, and the DNA gave D and trimming. This sample has just under 90,000 clones in its table, and about 78% of those were observed once. Approximately 15% of the sample belongs to the ten largest clones.

This clonotype originated in a woman older than 75 with acute or convalescent COVID-19. This chain joins TRBV7-3 to TRBJ2-1; 9 bases in the middle match TRBD2. The specimen sequenced was peripheral blood. Here the CDR3 is given as CASSPLAGSYNEQFF. The DNA is as follows: TGTGCCAGCAGCCCCCTAGCGGGGTCCTACAATGAGCAGTTCTTC.